This passage covers 18 T cell receptor beta chains from one sample sequenced in a study of blood T cell repertoires in COVID-19. Sequencing was performed with immunoSEQ multiplex PCR; in TCRdb, only in-frame clones are kept and a portion is missing. The sample contains about 280,000 clones, around 87% of which appear only once. Sequenced material: peripheral blood. These receptors were obtained from a woman aged 30 to 39 who had recovered from COVID-19.

The V call is TRBV3-1 (or the pseudogene TRBV3-2), the J call TRBJ2-7, with D maybe TRBD1 (5 bases). Trimming cost V 2 bases and J 6 bases, with 5 bases left between them. Germline V gives CDR1 LGHDT, CDR2 YNNKEL (reference sequence). The CDR3 is 11 amino acids. CDR3 loop: CASSQQGEQYF. The CDR3 DNA reads TGTGCCAGCAGCCAACAGGGCGAGCAGTACTTC.

The gene calls are TRBV18 and TRBJ1-1; TRBD1 matches 9 bases. The germline gives CDR1 KGHSH, CDR2 LQKENI. The V gene end was trimmed by 4 bases and the J gene end by 5 bases; junction bases not matched to a gene: 8. This CDR3 contains 15 residues. The CDR3 region has the DNA TGTGCCAGCTCACTACAACAGGGGGCGGGTACTGAAGCTTTCTTT. Protein: CASSLQQGAGTEAFF.

This clone appeared once. The J gene is TRBJ2-1, the V gene TRBV25-1; 11 bases map to TRBD2. The CDR3 contains 17 residues. J gave up 8 bases and V 2 bases, and 11 bases lay outside the gene matches. The germline V gene encodes CDR1 MGHDK and CDR2 SYGVNS. CDR3 DNA: TGTGCCAGCAGTGAAGCTAGCGGGGGGCCCTTGAGCTATGAGCAGTTCTTC. Protein sequence: CASSEASGGPLSYEQFF.

The rearrangement joins TRBV30 to TRBJ2-7, with 7 positions matching TRBD2. CDR3 size: 13 residues. Germline CDR1 reads GTSNPN; CDR2 reads SVGIG (reference sequence). The V gene end was trimmed by 0 bases and the J gene end by 6 bases; junction bases not matched to a gene: 5. The CDR3 DNA reads TGTGCCTGGAGTGTACTCAGGGAGGGCGAGCAGTACTTC. It translates to CAWSVLREGEQYF.

The chain employs TRBV30 and TRBJ1-2; maybe TRBD1 (6 bases). From germline, CDR1 is GTSNPN and CDR2 SVGIG (reference sequence). The V end lost 5 bases, the J end lost 4 bases, and 20 bases lay between the germline ends. The length of the CDR3 is 15 residues. The CDR3 sequence is CAWLVTGHLRYGYTF. In DNA, the CDR3 is TGTGCCTGGCTCGTCACAGGGCACCTCCGCTATGGCTACACCTTC. Full variable domain (missing parts from reference TRBV30 and TRBJ1-2): SQTIHQWPATLVQPVGSPLSLECTVEGTSNPNLYWYRQAAGRGLQLLFYSVGIGQISSEVPQNLSASRPQDRQFILSSKKLLLSDSGFYLCAWLVTGHLRYGYTFGSGTRLTVV.

This rearrangement joins TRBV30 to TRBJ1-6; tentatively, D is TRBD1 (5 bases). This CDR3 spans 13 amino acids. V lost 5 bases and J 5 bases, leaving 10 bases between the germline ends. Per the germline V gene, CDR1 is GTSNPN and CDR2 is SVGIG (reference sequence). Written as DNA, the CDR3 is TGTGCCTGGGGGGACGGGGATAATTCACCCCTCCACTTT. As protein: CAWGDGDNSPLHF.

The V and J genes are TRBV19 and TRBJ1-2; D perhaps matches TRBD1 (6 bases). The V end lost 0 bases, the J end lost 7 bases, and 9 bases lay between the germline ends. This CDR3 spans 13 amino acids. Germline CDR1 reads LNHDA; CDR2 reads SQIVND (reference sequence). The CDR3 loop is CASSIDHRVGYTF. Here the CDR3 DNA reads TGTGCCAGTAGTATAGACCACAGGGTTGGCTACACCTTC.

This clone occurred a few times. The chain uses TRBV30 and TRBJ1-2; 7 positions match TRBD1. The CDR3 has 13 residues. V shed 4 bases, J shed 8 bases, and the junction held 10 bases outside the gene matches. CDR1 and CDR2 from the germline V gene are GTSNPN and SVGIG (reference sequence). Written as DNA, the CDR3 is TGTGCCTGGACCAGGACAGGTGATGACGGCTACACCTTC. Its protein is CAWTRTGDDGYTF.

On this clone: An end of the junction differs from the germline gene, which may be a read error. The V and J genes are TRBV5-1 and TRBJ1-1; perhaps TRBD1 as D (5 bases). The germline gives CDR1 SGHRS, CDR2 YFSETQ. The CDR3 is 15 residues long. Here the CDR3 DNA reads TGCGCCAGCAGCTTGCGTCAGGAGGGGAACCCTGAAGCTTTCTTT. This encodes CASSLRQEGNPEAFF.

The rearrangement links TRBV5-1 to TRBJ1-1, with 8 bases matching TRBD1. This CDR3 has 16 amino acids. V was pared by 4 bases and J by 2 bases, with 10 bases of the junction left unmatched. From germline, CDR1 is SGHRS and CDR2 YFSETQ. The CDR3 sequence: CASSGSGTGSNTEAFF. CDR3 nucleotides: TGCGCCAGCAGCGGGTCCGGGACAGGTAGTAACACTGAAGCTTTCTTT.

CDR3 protein: CASSEGGQGSPAFF. In DNA form, the CDR3 reads TGTGCCAGCAGCGAAGGGGGTCAGGGGTCGCCAGCTTTCTTT. V is TRBV7-2 and J is TRBJ1-1; weak D call: TRBD1 (6 bases). The germline gives CDR1 SGHTA, CDR2 FQGNSA. V lost 5 bases to trimming and J lost 10 bases, with 20 bases between them. The CDR3 length is 14 residues.

The CDR3 sequence: CASSEAPRASQPQHF. Here the CDR3 DNA reads TGTGCCAGCAGTGAAGCTCCGAGGGCGAGTCAGCCCCAGCATTTT. V and J are TRBV6-1 and TRBJ1-5; D remains ambiguous. CDR1 and CDR2 from the germline V gene are MNHNS and SASEGT. The germline V and J ends were trimmed by 0 bases and 6 bases, with 12 bases remaining between them. This CDR3 spans 15 amino acids.

The rearrangement links TRBV4-1 to TRBJ2-7, with D perhaps matching TRBD1 (5 bases). This CDR3 has 15 amino acids. The V end lost 0 bases, the J end lost 7 bases, and 16 bases lay between the germline ends. The germline CDR1 and CDR2 sequences are MGHRA and YSYEKL. Here the CDR3 DNA reads TGCGCCAGCAGCCAAGATCCATTAGGGGTGAGGGAGCAGTACTTC. This gives the protein CASSQDPLGVREQYF.

This clone occurred once. The chain carries TRBV2 and TRBJ1-4; a possible D gene is TRBD1 (5 bases). The germline CDR1 and CDR2 sequences are SNHLY and FYNNEI. The CDR3 is made up of 13 amino acids. V shed 8 bases and J shed 7 bases, with 14 bases lying between them. Here the CDR3 reads CASCRQGGEKLFF. Here the CDR3 DNA reads TGTGCCAGCTGTAGGCAGGGCGGTGAAAAACTGTTTTTT. The full variable domain, completed using reference TRBV2 and TRBJ1-4, is EPEVTQTPSHQVTQMGQEVILRCVPISNHLYFYWYRQILGQKVEFLVSFYNNEISEKSEIFDDQFSVERPDGSNFTLKIRSTKLEDSAMYFCASCRQGGEKLFFGSGTQLSVL.

Regarding this clone: One end of the junction does not line up with germline, which may come from a read error. The chain recombines TRBV30 with TRBJ1-6; tentative D call: TRBD1 (6 bases). This CDR3 is 12 amino acids long. The germline V gene has CDR1 GTSNPN and CDR2 SVGIG (reference sequence). The CDR3 region has the DNA TGTGCCGGGAGTAGACAGGCTTCACCCCTCCACTTT. Translated: CAGSRQASPLHF.

In this sample, this clone turned up a few times. The gene calls are TRBV29-1 and TRBJ2-5; 11 positions agree with TRBD2. Trimming removed 4 bases from V and 5 bases from J; junction bases left unmatched: 6. Germline lookup yields CDR1 SQVTM and CDR2 ANQGSEA. This CDR3 has 14 residues. The CDR3 region is CSVATSGSGETQYF. The CDR3 DNA sequence: TGCAGCGTTGCCACTAGCGGGAGTGGGGAGACCCAGTACTTC.

The chain uses TRBV5-5 and TRBJ2-2, with TRBD2 matching over 11 bases. Germline loops: CDR1 SGHKS, CDR2 YYEKEE (reference sequence). The CDR3 contains 15 residues. V lost 0 bases to trimming and J lost 6 bases; unmatched junction nucleotides: 1. Here the CDR3 reads CASSLVSGRAGELFF. CDR3 sequence (DNA): TGTGCCAGCAGCTTGGTTAGCGGGAGGGCCGGGGAGCTGTTTTTT.

This chain connects TRBV9 to TRBJ2-7; D perhaps matches TRBD1 (7 bases). This CDR3 is built from 15 residues. With 4 bases removed from V and 3 bases from J, the gap between germline ends came to 17 bases. Per the germline V gene, CDR1 is SGDLS and CDR2 is YYNGEE. CDR3 DNA sequence: TGTGCCAGCAGCCCGCGGGACAGCCCTGTCTACGAGCAGTACTTC. It translates to CASSPRDSPVYEQYF.